This entry lists 25 T cell receptor beta chains sequenced from one sample in a study of blood T cell repertoires in COVID-19. Assay: immunoSEQ multiplex PCR; the TCRdb copy retains only in-frame clones and omits some. The table shows approximately 80,000 clones, with 70% to 85% occurring only once. The sequencing input was peripheral blood. These receptors were taken from a man aged 45 to 65 with active or convalescent COVID-19.

The genes are TRBV7-7 and TRBJ2-6; tentatively, D is TRBD2 (5 bases). Trimming removed 1 base from V and 4 bases from J, with 20 bases in between. Germline V gene sequence: CDR1 SSHAT, CDR2 FNYEAQ (reference sequence). The CDR3 has 19 amino acids. The CDR3 loop reads CASSLDFRGSGPGANVLTF. In DNA, the CDR3 is TGTGCCAGCAGCTTAGATTTCCGGGGTAGTGGCCCCGGGGCCAACGTCCTGACTTTC.

The chain combines TRBV6-5 with TRBJ1-1; D possibly corresponds to TRBD1 (6 bases). The CDR3 length is 15 residues. Germline lookup yields CDR1 MNHEY and CDR2 SVGAGI. Trimming left V 5 bases short and J 6 bases short, with 19 bases between. The CDR3 is CASSPRWDGQSEAFF. Written as DNA, the CDR3 is TGTGCCAGCAGTCCCCGTTGGGATGGACAGTCTGAAGCTTTCTTT.

The rearrangement joins TRBV3-1 (or the pseudogene TRBV3-2) to TRBJ2-5, with 11 positions matching TRBD2. This CDR3 has 14 residues. Per germline, CDR1 LGHDT and CDR2 YNNKEL (reference sequence). V lost 0 bases and J lost 10; bases outside the gene matches: 4. CDR3 in amino acids: CASSQDASGGIQYF. CDR3 in DNA: TGTGCCAGCAGCCAAGATGCTAGCGGGGGGATCCAGTACTTC.

V is TRBV3-1 (or the pseudogene TRBV3-2) and J is TRBJ1-2, with 7 bases fitting TRBD1. The germline V gene encodes CDR1 LGHDT and CDR2 YNNKEL (reference sequence). This CDR3 is 15 amino acids long. V was pared by 2 bases and J by 6 bases, with 9 bases of the junction left unmatched. CDR3 region: CASSQRDRLGDGYTF. The CDR3 bases are TGTGCCAGCAGCCAAAGGGACAGATTAGGCGATGGCTACACCTTC.

The chain uses TRBV11-1 and TRBJ1-2; TRBD1 matches 7 bases. J was trimmed by 6 bases and V by 5 bases; bases with no gene match: 6. Germline V gene sequence: CDR1 SGHAT, CDR2 FQDESV (reference sequence). The CDR3 has 13 amino acids. DNA for the CDR3: TGTGCCAGCAGCCAGGACAGGTCCCATGGCTACACCTTC. Translated, it gives CASSQDRSHGYTF.

V gene TRBV29-1 combines with J gene TRBJ1-1, with D possibly TRBD1 on 5 matching bases. Germline CDR1 is SQVTM and CDR2 is ANQGSEA. With 2 bases removed from V and 1 base from J, the gap between germline ends came to 8 bases. The CDR3 spans 13 residues. CDR3: CSVERGQNTEAFF. The CDR3 nucleotides are TGCAGCGTTGAAAGGGGCCAGAACACTGAAGCTTTCTTT.

The V call is TRBV4-1, the J call TRBJ2-5; weak D call: TRBD2 (5 bases). CDR3 length: 13 residues. CDR1 and CDR2 from the germline V gene are MGHRA and YSYEKL. V lost 2 bases and J 5 bases, leaving 9 bases between the germline ends. The CDR3 loop reads CASSQPGGETQYF. The CDR3 DNA reads as TGCGCCAGCAGCCAACCGGGCGGGGAGACCCAGTACTTC.

This clone was detected once. The V and J genes are TRBV20-1 and TRBJ2-7; TRBD2 might be the D (5 bases). The length of the CDR3 is 14 residues. CDR1 and CDR2 (germline): DFQATT, SNEGSKA (reference sequence). The germline V and J ends were trimmed by 3 bases and 3 bases, with 15 bases remaining between them. The CDR3 DNA sequence: TGCAGTGCTAGTCCCCCGTACGAGGGCTACGAGCAGTACTTC. Its translation is CSASPPYEGYEQYF.

In its sample, this clone was seen a few times. The chain couples TRBV28 to TRBJ1-1; 7 bases map to TRBD1. CDR3 size: 13 residues. Germline lookup yields CDR1 MDHEN and CDR2 SYDVKM. J gave up 10 bases and V 4 bases, and 9 bases lay outside the gene matches. CDR3 sequence reads: CASSSEGGLRAFF. The CDR3 coding sequence is TGTGCCAGCAGTTCGGAAGGGGGCCTCAGAGCTTTCTTT.

The V and J genes are TRBV27 and TRBJ1-2; 8 nucleotides match TRBD1. The CDR3 is 16 amino acids. V lost 4 bases, J lost 4 bases, and 11 bases stayed unmatched. CDR1 and CDR2 (germline): MNHEY, SMNVEV (reference sequence). The chain's CDR3 is CASSSQSDRALYGYTF. DNA for the CDR3: TGTGCCAGCAGTTCGCAATCGGACAGGGCGCTCTATGGCTACACCTTC.

The rearrangement links TRBV21-1 to TRBJ2-7; the table's D call, TRBD1, has no DNA check behind it. TRBV21-1 is a listed pseudogene. The CDR3 spans 14 residues. This CDR3 reads CASSPRDNSYEQYF. The CDR3 nucleotides read TGTGCCAGCAGCCCCCGGGACAACTCCTACGAGCAGTACTTC.

The V and J genes are TRBV11-1 and TRBJ2-1; D is possibly TRBD1 (6 bases). The CDR3 consists of 17 residues. V lost 0 bases and J lost 5, with 17 bases in between. In germline, CDR1 is SGHAT, CDR2 FQDESV (reference sequence). CDR3 DNA sequence: TGTGCCAGCAGCTTAGCTCGCGGTGGGGGCCCCCACAATGAGCAGTTCTTC. Its translation: CASSLARGGGPHNEQFF.

This chain connects TRBV11-2 to TRBJ2-3; TRBD2 matches 8 bases. This CDR3 contains 15 residues. V dropped 0 bases and J dropped 6; count of bases not matched to a gene: 5. The germline gives CDR1 SGHAT, CDR2 FQNNGV. The CDR3 DNA sequence: TGTGCCAGCAGCTTAGACGGGGGGGCCTCCGATACGCAGTATTTT. This sequence encodes CASSLDGGASDTQYF. The full variable domain, its missing parts supplied by reference TRBV11-2 and TRBJ2-3, is EAGVAQSPRYKIIEKRQSVAFWCNPISGHATLYWYQQILGQGPKLLIQFQNNGVVDDSQLPKDRFSAERLKGVDSTLKIQPAKLEDSAVYLCASSLDGGASDTQYFGPGTRLTVL.

The genes are TRBV6-5 and TRBJ1-5, with TRBD1 matching over 7 bases. Germline-derived CDR1 and CDR2 are MNHEY and SVGAGI. The CDR3 has 15 amino acids. V dropped 6 bases and J dropped 5; count of bases not matched to a gene: 10. In DNA form, the CDR3 reads TGTGCCAGCAGCCGCCGTTTCACAGGGGATCAGCCCCAGCATTTT. Translation gives CASSRRFTGDQPQHF.

This rearrangement joins TRBV7-2 to TRBJ2-7; possible D gene TRBD1, 7 bases. The germline V gene encodes CDR1 SGHTA and CDR2 FQGNSA. This CDR3 contains 14 residues. The V end lost 1 base, the J end lost 5 bases, and 12 bases lay between the germline ends. CDR3 sequence: CASSLEEGANEQYF. In DNA form, the CDR3 reads TGTGCCAGCAGCTTAGAGGAGGGGGCGAACGAGCAGTACTTC.

The genes are TRBV4-3 and TRBJ2-7, with 7 bases lining up with TRBD2. In germline, CDR1 is LGHNA, CDR2 YSLEER. Trimming cost V 0 bases and J 0 bases; bases outside gene matches: 8. This CDR3 has 17 amino acids. The CDR3, as DNA: TGCGCCAGCAGCCAAGATACGAGCGGGGATTTCTCCTACGAGCAGTACTTC. Protein: CASSQDTSGDFSYEQYF.

V gene TRBV3-1 (or the pseudogene TRBV3-2) combines with J gene TRBJ1-2; a possible D gene is TRBD1 (6 bases). V was trimmed by 4 bases and J by 0 bases, leaving 9 bases between them. Germline V CDR1 and CDR2: LGHDT, YNNKEL (reference sequence). CDR3 length equals 14 residues. CDR3 sequence (DNA): TGTGCCAGCAGCCCACGGACAGCTAACTATGGCTACACCTTC. Translated, it gives CASSPRTANYGYTF.

The V gene is TRBV11-3, the J gene TRBJ2-3; tentative D call: TRBD2 (6 bases). CDR1 SGHNT and CDR2 YENEEA come from the germline V gene. This CDR3 is built from 13 residues. V lost 4 bases and J 3 bases, leaving 8 bases between the germline ends. Here the CDR3 DNA reads TGTGCCAGCAGCTCCGGGACTACAGATACGCAGTATTTT. It translates to CASSSGTTDTQYF. Together with reference TRBV11-3 and TRBJ2-3, the CDR3 gives the full variable domain: EAGVVQSPRYKIIEKKQPVAFWCNPISGHNTLYWYLQNLGQGPELLIRYENEEAVDDSQLPKDRFSAERLKGVDSTLKIQPAELGDSAVYLCASSSGTTDTQYFGPGTRLTVL.

This clone was recorded only once. The genes are TRBV7-2 and TRBJ2-3; D is unclear. CDR3 length: 12 amino acids. The V gene's germline CDR1 is SGHTA and CDR2 FQGNSA. V lost 5 bases, J lost 0 bases, and 3 bases lay in between. CDR3 nucleotides: TGTGCCAGCAGCCCTAGCACAGATACGCAGTATTTT. Translated, it gives CASSPSTDTQYF.

V and J are TRBV6-2 or TRBV6-3 and TRBJ2-1; 11 bases are shared with TRBD2. Germline V gene data show CDR1 as MNHEY and CDR2 as SVGEGT. J lost 6 bases, V lost 5 bases, and 6 bases had no gene match. This CDR3 is built from 15 residues. CDR3 in amino acids: CASSDHSGGVNEQFF. As DNA, the CDR3 is TGTGCCAGCAGTGACCATAGCGGGGGGGTCAATGAGCAGTTCTTC.

This chain links TRBV4-3 with TRBJ2-3; 7 nucleotides agree with TRBD2. The germline CDR1 and CDR2 sequences are LGHNA and YSLEER. The ends lost 0 bases at V and 1 base at J; junction bases unmatched: 1. This CDR3 has 15 amino acids. The CDR3, as DNA: TGCGCCAGCAGCCAAGATCTAGCGGGCACAGATACGCAGTATTTT. It specifies CASSQDLAGTDTQYF.

There are a few counts of this clone. Written as DNA, the CDR3 is TGTGCCAGCAGCTTAGATCTCGCAGACTACGAGCAGTACTTC. Translated, it gives CASSLDLADYEQYF. This chain joins TRBV11-2 and TRBJ2-7, with D unclear. This CDR3 is built from 14 residues. The ends were cut back, 0 bases at V and 3 bases at J, with 9 bases in the middle. CDR1 SGHAT and CDR2 FQNNGV come from the germline V gene.

This chain joins TRBV4-3 and TRBJ1-6, with D perhaps TRBD1 (6 bases). The V end was cut by 4 bases, the J end by 10 bases, with 14 bases between. CDR1 and CDR2 (germline): LGHNA, YSLEER. The CDR3 is made up of 14 amino acids. CDR3 protein: CASSRTLGASPLHF. The CDR3 DNA sequence: TGCGCCAGCAGCCGGACACTGGGGGCCTCACCCCTCCACTTT.

A word on this clone: A much larger clone differs by one base, so this may be a read error. The CDR3 is CASSPGQHNQPQHF. DNA for the CDR3: TGTGCCAGCAGTCCCGGACAGCACAATCAGCCCCAGCATTTT. The chain recombines TRBV6-5 with TRBJ1-5, with TRBD1 as a possible D gene (6 bases). The CDR3 covers 14 residues. CDR1 and CDR2 (germline): MNHEY, SVGAGI. Trimming took off 5 bases at V and 3 bases at J, with 11 bases between the two ends.

This chain joins TRBV13 and TRBJ2-7; weak D call: TRBD1 (6 bases). Germline V gene data show CDR1 as PRHDT and CDR2 as FYEKMQ (reference sequence). V was clipped by 5 bases and J by 1 base, with 12 bases between them. This CDR3 contains 14 residues. CDR3: CASSTRDNSYEQYF. The CDR3 nucleotides read TGTGCCAGCAGCACAAGGGACAATTCCTACGAGCAGTACTTC.